This paragraph covers one TCR beta chain sequence. Its specificity is unknown. These data originate in a study of cytomegalovirus exposure and HLA in healthy donors. The study, taken as a whole, reports: The only immune exposure information that was available was CMV serostatus.

The PCR ran on 60 Vbeta and 13 Jbeta primers. Some clones are missing from TCRdb's copy, which holds only in-frame ones; the method was immunoSEQ multiplex PCR. The repertoire holds a few hundred thousand clones, with approximately 78% as singletons. The sequencing input was PBMCs. The sequence derives from a man aged 30-40 years in good health and CMV-seronegative.

The CDR3 loop is CASSPTLAQGALVTQYF. DNA for the CDR3: TGCGCCAGCAGCCCGACCCTCGCCCAGGGGGCATTAGTGACCCAGTACTTC. The chain has TRBV5-1 and TRBJ2-5, with 8 positions matching TRBD1. Losses at the gene ends were 4 bases for V and 7 bases for J; bases not matched to a gene: 18. The CDR3 is made up of 17 amino acids. CDR1 SGHRS and CDR2 YFSETQ come from the germline V gene.